This T cell receptor beta chain came from a study of early T cells in non-severe SARS-CoV-2 infection. The CDR3 is made up of 13 amino acids. V lost 5 bases to trimming and J lost 7 bases, with 12 bases between them. Overall study results and limits: Anti-spike CD8 responses were favored in VDJdb matching, and private and CD4 specificities were missed.

This clonotype was picked up many times. Its cognate antigen is unknown. Each single cDNA molecule received a unique molecular identifier. Each CDR3 protein gets one entry after TCRdb re-called the 5' RACE reads with MiXCR. The sample gives approximately 120,000 distinct CDR3 sequences, 15% of which show up once; about a fifth is in the top ten. Sample: whole blood. The V and J genes are TRBV12-3 or TRBV12-4 and TRBJ1-5, with D uncertain. This clonotype was obtained from an adult who was a healthcare worker with PCR-confirmed SARS-CoV-2 infection or an uninfected control (not recorded which). CDR3 amino acids: CASSQTREQPQHF. The CDR3 DNA is TGTGCCAGCAGTCAAACAAGAGAACAGCCCCAGCATTTT.